One sample yielded the 29 T cell receptor beta chains listed below, sequenced in a study of beta chain features in type 1 diabetes. Overall study results and limits: In all four CD4+ subsets, TCRB CDR3 length was significantly, moderately reduced in type 1 diabetes.

For these receptors, no antigen is known. The sequenced template was cDNA made from the entire isolated RNA. The assay was immunoSEQ multiplex PCR, and TCRdb's table has in-frame clones only and misses some. The repertoire holds about 260,000 clones, about 20% seen once, with around 0.028% in the top ten. The sample consisted of naive CD4+ T cells from blood. The receptors originated from a woman between 40 and 55 years old with type 1 diabetes.

This chain links TRBV4-2 with TRBJ1-5, with D uncertain. CDR1 is LGHNA, CDR2 YNFKEQ, per germline. Trimming stripped 0 bases from V and 4 bases from J, with 10 bases between. The CDR3 is made up of 15 amino acids. This CDR3 reads CASSQESGRNQPQHF. DNA for the CDR3: TGTGCCAGCAGCCAAGAGAGCGGGCGAAATCAGCCCCAGCATTTT.

This clone turned up a few times. The chain combines TRBV18 with TRBJ2-2, with D possibly matching TRBD2 (6 bases). This CDR3 has 16 amino acids. Trimming took 1 base from V and 1 from J, leaving 10 bases between them. Germline CDR1 reads KGHSH; CDR2 reads LQKENI. CDR3 sequence reads: CASSPLSGRNTGELFF. In DNA, the CDR3 is TGTGCCAGCTCACCACTTTCCGGGAGGAACACCGGGGAGCTGTTTTTT. The full variable domain, rest sourced from reference TRBV18 and TRBJ2-2, is NAGVMQNPRHLVRRRGQEARLRCSPMKGHSHVYWYRQLPEEGLKFMVYLQKENIIDESGMPKERFSAEFPKEGPSILRIQQVVRGDSAAYFCASSPLSGRNTGELFFGEGSRLTVL.

This clone has only a few counts. The gene calls are TRBV5-6 and TRBJ2-1, with a tentative D call TRBD1 (6 bases). Germline CDR1 and CDR2: SGHDT and YYEEEE. The CDR3 is 17 residues long. Trimming took off 6 bases at V and 0 bases at J, with 19 bases between the two ends. Here the CDR3 DNA reads TGTGCCAGCATTTTTAGACGTGGGGGCAGCTCCTACAATGAGCAGTTCTTC. Encoded protein: CASIFRRGGSSYNEQFF.

This clone was counted a few times. This sequence joins TRBV19 and TRBJ1-4; D gene unclear. Per the germline V gene, CDR1 is LNHDA and CDR2 is SQIVND (reference sequence). V lost 4 bases, J lost 0 bases, and 6 bases lay in between. The CDR3 consists of 14 residues. The CDR3 reads CASSRGATNEKLFF. The CDR3 bases are TGTGCCAGTAGTAGAGGAGCAACTAATGAAAAACTGTTTTTT.

This clone was counted between two and nine times. The chain employs TRBV7-8 and TRBJ1-2; no reliable D call. The CDR3 sequence is 14 residues long. V lost 4 bases and J lost 4, with 13 bases in between. Looked up from germline, CDR1 is SGHVS and CDR2 is FQNEAQ. This CDR3 reads CASSSMIEGYGYTF. The CDR3, as DNA: TGTGCCAGCAGCTCAATGATTGAGGGCTATGGCTACACCTTC.

The CDR3 sequence is CASSSQGQGRGEQFF. CDR3 nucleotide sequence: TGTGCCAGCAGTTCCCAAGGACAGGGCCGAGGAGAGCAGTTCTTC. The J gene is TRBJ2-1, the V gene TRBV28, with 8 bases identical to TRBD1. The CDR3 sequence is 15 residues long. The germline gives CDR1 MDHEN, CDR2 SYDVKM. The trim removed 4 bases at V and 10 bases at J, leaving 12 bases unmatched.

The chain combines TRBV9 with TRBJ1-1, with D perhaps matching TRBD1 (6 bases). Between the trimmed V and J ends, which lost 0 bases and 5 bases, there was a span of 14 bases. Germline CDR1 and CDR2: SGDLS and YYNGEE. This CDR3 has 15 residues. CDR3: CASSVGSGAGTEAFF. The CDR3 DNA sequence: TGTGCCAGCAGCGTAGGGTCAGGGGCTGGGACTGAAGCTTTCTTT. Variable domain in full (rest from reference TRBV9 and TRBJ1-1): DSGVTQTPKHLITATGQRVTLRCSPRSGDLSVYWYQQSLDQGLQFLIQYYNGEERAKGNILERFSAQQFPDLHSELNLSSLELGDSALYFCASSVGSGAGTEAFFGQGTRLTVV.

The J gene is TRBJ2-5, the V gene TRBV7-9; maybe TRBD2 (6 bases). Germline V gene sequence: CDR1 SEHNR, CDR2 FQNEAQ (reference sequence). The V end was cut by 2 bases, the J end by 0 bases, with 10 bases between. The CDR3 consists of 15 residues. The CDR3 loop is CASSLLGGNQETQYF. In DNA form, the CDR3 reads TGTGCCAGCAGCTTATTAGGCGGGAACCAAGAGACCCAGTACTTC. Based on the CDR3 plus reference TRBV7-9 and TRBJ2-5, the full variable domain is DTGVSQNPRHKITKRGQNVTFRCDPISEHNRLYWYRQTLGQGPEFLTYFQNEAQLEKSRLLSDRFSAERPKGSFSTLEIQRTEQGDSAMYLCASSLLGGNQETQYFGPGTRLLVL.

The CDR3 DNA is TGTGCCAGCAGCCAAGGGGTCGGGCGGGAGCCGCCCGAGCAGTACTTC. It codes for CASSQGVGREPPEQYF. The chain has TRBV4-2 and TRBJ2-7; 7 nucleotides agree with TRBD2. The CDR3 spans 16 residues. After removal of 1 base from V and 6 bases from J, the junction contained 12 bases not matched to a gene. Per the germline V gene, CDR1 is LGHNA and CDR2 is YNFKEQ.

The V and J genes are TRBV7-9 and TRBJ1-6; a weak D match, TRBD1 (5 bases). V was clipped by 5 bases and J by 5 bases, with 10 bases between them. CDR3 length: 14 residues. Germline V gene lookup returns CDR1 SEHNR and CDR2 FQNEAQ (reference sequence). CDR3: CASSVDTDNSPLHF. The CDR3, as DNA: TGTGCCAGCAGCGTGGACACGGATAATTCACCCCTCCACTTT.

In this sample, this clone turned up a few times. The CDR3, as DNA: TGTGCCTGGAGTACAGAGGGAGATGAGCAGTTCTTC. As protein: CAWSTEGDEQFF. The rearrangement links TRBV30 to TRBJ2-1; D may be TRBD2 (5 bases). CDR3 length: 12 amino acids. The germline V gene encodes CDR1 GTSNPN and CDR2 SVGIG (reference sequence). The ends were cut back, 2 bases at V and 8 bases at J, with 10 bases in the middle. The variable domain in full, with the rest retrieved from reference TRBV30 and TRBJ2-1, is SQTIHQWPATLVQPVGSPLSLECTVEGTSNPNLYWYRQAAGRGLQLLFYSVGIGQISSEVPQNLSASRPQDRQFILSSKKLLLSDSGFYLCAWSTEGDEQFFGPGTRLTVL.

The J gene is TRBJ1-4, the V gene TRBV18; TRBD1 matches 10 bases. The CDR3 covers 16 residues. CDR1 KGHSH and CDR2 LQKENI come from the germline V gene. The junction had 6 bases not matched to a gene; V was cut back by 0 bases and J by 8 bases. The CDR3 is CASSPPLGQGREKLFF. DNA of the CDR3: TGTGCCAGCTCACCACCGTTGGGACAGGGGAGGGAAAAACTGTTTTTT.

As for this clone: Relative to the germline gene, one junction end is altered; a read error may explain this. The J gene is TRBJ2-1, the V gene TRBV28; TRBD2 matches at 11 bases. The CDR3 spans 13 residues. From germline, CDR1 is MDHEN and CDR2 SYDVKM. The CDR3 sequence is CASRLAGGRAQVF. The CDR3 DNA reads as TGTGCCAGCAGATTAGCGGGAGGGAGGGCTCAGGTCTTC.

The V and J genes are TRBV29-1 and TRBJ2-7; D is perhaps TRBD2 (6 bases). Trimming shortened V by 6 bases and J by 6 bases, and 21 bases separated the two germline ends. The CDR3 loop spans 14 amino acids. The germline V gene encodes CDR1 SQVTM and CDR2 ANQGSEA. CDR3 protein: CSVRTWGERAEQYF. In nucleotides, the CDR3 is TGCAGCGTCCGAACCTGGGGGGAGAGGGCCGAGCAGTACTTC.

The V gene is TRBV5-1, the J gene TRBJ2-7; 7 bases line up with TRBD2. With V trimmed by 1 base and J by 0 bases, 4 bases remained unmatched. Germline V gene data show CDR1 as SGHRS and CDR2 as YFSETQ. The CDR3 runs to 15 residues. CDR3 sequence: CASSLSSGFSYEQYF. In DNA, the CDR3 is TGCGCCAGCAGCTTGTCTAGCGGTTTCTCCTACGAGCAGTACTTC.

The chain joins TRBV6-6 to TRBJ2-1, with D tentatively TRBD2 (6 bases). The CDR3 sequence is 12 residues long. V was shortened by 6 bases and J by 6 bases, with 9 bases between the two germline ends. Germline CDR1 reads MNHNY; CDR2 reads SVGAGI (reference sequence). The CDR3 DNA follows: TGTGCCAGCAGACTAGCCGGCAATGAGCAGTTCTTC. Its translation is CASRLAGNEQFF.

This sequence joins TRBV7-9 and TRBJ1-3, with 8 nucleotides matching TRBD1. Trimming at V came to 5 bases and at J to 3 bases, leaving 6 bases not matched to a gene. CDR3 length: 15 amino acids. Looked up from germline, CDR1 is SEHNR and CDR2 is FQNEAQ (reference sequence). CDR3: CASSTMDRVGNTIYF. The CDR3 DNA follows: TGTGCCAGCAGCACAATGGACAGGGTTGGAAACACCATATATTTT.

This rearrangement joins TRBV11-2 to TRBJ1-5; no reliable D call. V lost 2 bases to trimming and J lost 2 bases, with 10 bases between them. CDR1 SGHAT and CDR2 FQNNGV come from the germline V gene. This CDR3 region has 15 residues. The CDR3 coding sequence is TGTGCCAGCAGCTTAACAGTCCTGGGCAATCAGCCCCAGCATTTT. Protein: CASSLTVLGNQPQHF.

The rearrangement links TRBV4-3 to TRBJ2-1; the D gene is possibly TRBD2 (5 bases). Germline assignment: CDR1 LGHNA and CDR2 YSLEER. The CDR3 contains 16 residues. V was pared by 0 bases and J by 4 bases, with 13 bases between. The CDR3 sequence is CASSQDPPGSYNEQFF. CDR3 bases: TGCGCCAGCAGCCAAGATCCTCCGGGATCATACAATGAGCAGTTCTTC.

V and J are TRBV6-5 and TRBJ2-2; D remains unclear. This CDR3 has 12 amino acids. Germline CDR1 is MNHEY and CDR2 is SVGAGI. V was shortened by 8 bases and J by 7 bases, with 11 bases between the two germline ends. CDR3 protein: CASRPPGGELFF. CDR3 nucleotide sequence: TGTGCCAGCCGGCCGCCGGGCGGGGAGCTGTTTTTT.

The chain is built from TRBV7-9 and TRBJ1-1, with 7 nucleotides matching TRBD1. Germline V gene lookup returns CDR1 SEHNR and CDR2 FQNEAQ (reference sequence). CDR3 length: 14 amino acids. V lost 7 bases and J lost 1; bases outside the gene matches: 6. DNA of the CDR3: TGTGCCAGCACCTACGGACAGGCGAACACTGAAGCTTTCTTT. Its translation: CASTYGQANTEAFF.

V is TRBV9 and J is TRBJ1-6; 7 bases align to TRBD1. CDR1 is SGDLS, CDR2 YYNGEE, per germline. Unmatched junction bases numbered 10, after V lost 6 bases and J lost 7 bases. The CDR3 loop spans 15 amino acids. The CDR3 coding sequence is TGTGCCAGCACCAAGGGGGCTGTAGTAAATTCACCCCTCCACTTT. Translated, it gives CASTKGAVVNSPLHF.

This clone was counted between two and nine times. The V call is TRBV29-1, the J call TRBJ2-5, with 8 nucleotides matching TRBD2. The J segment lost 4 bases and the V segment lost 4 bases, leaving 5 bases of the junction unmatched. The CDR3 length is 13 residues. Germline V gives CDR1 SQVTM, CDR2 ANQGSEA. CDR3 residues: CSVVVLAGETQYF. For the CDR3, the DNA is TGCAGCGTTGTGGTCCTAGCGGGAGAGACCCAGTACTTC. The entire variable domain, with the rest obtained from reference TRBV29-1 and TRBJ2-5, is as follows: SAVISQKPSRDICQRGTSLTIQCQVDSQVTMMFWYRQQPGQSLTLIATANQGSEATYESGFVIDKFPISRPNLTFSTLTVSNMSPEDSSIYLCSVVVLAGETQYFGPGTRLLVL.

V and J are TRBV2 and TRBJ2-5; no clear D gene. CDR3 length equals 11 residues. Trimming shortened V by 9 bases and J by 5 bases, and 10 bases separated the two germline ends. CDR1 is SNHLY and CDR2 is FYNNEI in the germline V gene. The DNA for the CDR3 is TGTGCCAGTGACACTCGGGAGACCCAGTACTTC. It translates to CASDTRETQYF.

This clone was detected a few times. The chain is built from TRBV7-2 and TRBJ2-5; D not certain. Trimming stripped 5 bases from V and 1 base from J, with 11 bases between. The V gene's germline CDR1 is SGHTA and CDR2 FQGNSA. This CDR3 has 14 residues. The CDR3 DNA reads as TGTGCCAGCAGCCCAGGCCGGATCCAAGAGACCCAGTACTTC. It yields the protein CASSPGRIQETQYF.

The rearrangement joins TRBV4-3 to TRBJ1-2; D remains ambiguous. Trimming removed 0 bases at V and 4 bases at J, with 12 bases between. This CDR3 has 15 residues. Germline CDR1 LGHNA, CDR2 YSLEER. DNA of the CDR3: TGCGCCAGCAGCCAAGATCTGGGCACCTCCTATGGCTACACCTTC. Amino acid sequence: CASSQDLGTSYGYTF.

In its sample, this clone was seen a few times. This chain uses TRBV7-2 with TRBJ1-1, with a tentative D call TRBD1 (5 bases). This CDR3 region has 14 residues. V was trimmed by 6 bases and J by 1 base, leaving 12 bases between them. Germline V gene data show CDR1 as SGHTA and CDR2 as FQGNSA. The CDR3 here is CASSLGAANTEAFF. In DNA form, the CDR3 reads TGTGCCAGCAGTCTTGGGGCCGCGAACACTGAAGCTTTCTTT.

This clone was seen a few times. The genes are TRBV30 and TRBJ1-1; D not certain. Germline loops: CDR1 GTSNPN, CDR2 SVGIG (reference sequence). The CDR3 extends over 13 amino acids. Trimming cost V 5 bases and J 1 base, with 11 bases left between them. The CDR3 region is CAWEGIRNTEAFF. The CDR3, as DNA: TGTGCCTGGGAGGGCATCAGGAACACTGAAGCTTTCTTT. The entire variable domain, with the rest obtained from reference TRBV30 and TRBJ1-1, is as follows: SQTIHQWPATLVQPVGSPLSLECTVEGTSNPNLYWYRQAAGRGLQLLFYSVGIGQISSEVPQNLSASRPQDRQFILSSKKLLLSDSGFYLCAWEGIRNTEAFFGQGTRLTVV.

The chain joins TRBV9 to TRBJ2-5, with D perhaps TRBD2 (5 bases). The J call may not be correct, given that the DNA end is closer to TRBJ2-7. This CDR3 has 14 residues. Germline loops: CDR1 SGDLS, CDR2 YYNGEE. CDR3 nucleotide sequence: TGTGCCAGCAGCGTAAGGAGTGAGGGTAACGAGCAGTACTTC. It translates to CASSVRSEGNEQYF.